This T cell receptor (beta chain) was identified during a study of blood T cell repertoires in COVID-19. Study at large: The analysed material was cDNA or gDNA that came from T cells, B-cell-depleted T cells, or PBMCs.

Adults between roughly 18 and 95 years of age took part from 24 US areas. Participants had their cohort set by participant-reported clinical history. Per the original data handling: Amplified reference gene primers provided the basis for estimating nucleated cell counts. The data were produced by immunoSEQ multiplex PCR, yet TCRdb's version contains in-frame clones alone and is incomplete. V, J and clone size reflect that table, while D and trimming were determined from the DNA. The sample lists over 200,000 clones; 87% were seen once. Trimming took off 1 base at V and 3 bases at J, with 13 bases between the two ends. The germline CDR1 and CDR2 sequences are SGHTA and FQGNSA. This CDR3 comprises 15 residues.

The source of this sequence is a man aged 25-45 years who had recovered from COVID-19. The chain carries TRBV7-2 and TRBJ2-7; tentative D call: TRBD1 (5 bases). Sequenced input: PBMCs or T cells enriched from blood (not recorded which). CDR3 coding DNA: TGTGCCAGCAGCTTAGGGGCAGGGTATCTCTACGAGCAGTACTTC. Protein sequence: CASSLGAGYLYEQYF.